This T cell receptor beta chain appears in the sequencing data of a study of OX40 agonist ivuxolimab in advanced cancers. Data came from immunoSEQ multiplex PCR; TCRdb stores just in-frame clones and leaves some out. The sample contains 60,000 to 75,000 clones, 87% of which appear only once. Trimming left V 6 bases short and J 0 bases short, with 1 base between. Germline loops: CDR1 SNHLY, CDR2 FYNNEI. The length of the CDR3 is 11 residues. With respect to this clone: Its antigen is unknown.

Notes on the study in general: Relatively little clonal expansion, among the lowest observed, appeared in partial responders at 0.1-3.0 mg/kg.

The input for sequencing was CD4+ or CD8+ T cells sorted from blood, taken in a trial of the OX40 agonist ivuxolimab. The sequence derives from an adult with an advanced solid tumor such as melanoma, head and neck, liver or kidney cancer. The J gene is TRBJ2-3, the V gene TRBV2; D unresolved. In DNA, the CDR3 is TGTGCCAGCAGGAGCACAGATACGCAGTATTTT. Translating it yields CASRSTDTQYF.